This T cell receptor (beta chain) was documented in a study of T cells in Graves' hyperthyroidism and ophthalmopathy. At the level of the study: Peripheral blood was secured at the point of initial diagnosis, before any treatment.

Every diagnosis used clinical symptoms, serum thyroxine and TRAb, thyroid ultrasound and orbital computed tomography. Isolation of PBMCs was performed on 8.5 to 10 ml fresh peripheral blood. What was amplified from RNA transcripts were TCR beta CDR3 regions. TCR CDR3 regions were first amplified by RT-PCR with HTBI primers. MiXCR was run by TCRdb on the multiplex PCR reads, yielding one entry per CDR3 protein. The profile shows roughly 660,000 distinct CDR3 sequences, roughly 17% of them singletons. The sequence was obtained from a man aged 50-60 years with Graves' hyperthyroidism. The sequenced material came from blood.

The CDR3 bases are TGTGCCAGCACGGTCCGTGGGGAAAAACTGTTTTTT. Its translation is CASTVRGEKLFF. The chain employs TRBV28 and TRBJ1-4; unclear D gene. Deletions cut 7 bases from V and 8 bases from J, with 11 bases between. The CDR3 runs to 12 residues. From germline, CDR1 is MDHEN and CDR2 SYDVKM. Supplemented by reference TRBV28 and TRBJ1-4, the full variable domain reads DVKVTQSSRYLVKRTGEKVFLECVQDMDHENMFWYRQDPGLGLRLIYFSYDVKMKEKGDIPEGYSVSREKKERFSLILESASTNQTSMYLCASTVRGEKLFFGSGTQLSVL.